There are a few counts of the clone carrying this T cell receptor (beta chain). The antigen remains undetermined. This entry comes from a study of identical twins. The study, taken as a whole, reports: For cord blood, abundant beta clonotypes had fewer insertions, unlike memory repertoires, which showed none.

Trimming took 3 bases from V and 4 from J, leaving 12 bases between them. The CDR3 runs to 14 residues. TCRdb re-derived calls from the 5' RACE reads in MiXCR, one entry per CDR3 protein. The table lists approximately 1.8 million distinct CDR3 sequences, around a third of them singletons. The genes are TRBV12-3 or TRBV12-4 and TRBJ1-2; no definite D call. Material for sequencing was cord blood. This clonotype originated in a newborn girl in good health. CDR3 residues: CASSFRRLPYGYTF. DNA for the CDR3: TGTGCCAGCAGTTTTAGGAGACTACCCTATGGCTACACCTTC.